This T cell receptor (beta chain) appears in the sequencing data of a study of T cell responses to AZD1222 COVID-19 vaccine. Study-level information: Pooled samples include second doses given at about 4 or 12 weeks.

This table comes from immunoSEQ multiplex PCR, and its TCRdb copy is limited to in-frame clones, with some not included. This sample has 150,000 or so clones, with roughly 91% found just once. The CDR3 extends over 14 amino acids. The V end lost 5 bases, the J end lost 1 base, and 9 bases lay between the germline ends. Germline lookup yields CDR1 MNHEY and CDR2 SMNVEV (reference sequence). The chain is built from TRBV27 and TRBJ1-5; D perhaps matches TRBD1 (6 bases). Sequenced material: peripheral blood, taken on day 0 of AZD1222 vaccination. The source of this sequence is an adult in good health. CDR3 in amino acids: CASSRGGSNQPQHF. The CDR3 bases are TGTGCCAGCAGTAGAGGGGGGAGCAATCAGCCCCAGCATTTT.